A single sample is the source of the 25 T cell receptor beta chains below, sequenced in a study of blood T cell repertoires in COVID-19. The protocol was immunoSEQ multiplex PCR, while the TCRdb copy is restricted to in-frame clones and leaves out a portion. Among approximately 84,000 clones, nearly 85% were seen once, and the ten largest hold around 29%. The sequenced sample was peripheral blood. The origin of the receptors is a woman older than 75 with acute or convalescent COVID-19.

The chain uses TRBV19 and TRBJ2-5, with TRBD2 identical over 8 bases. The V gene's germline CDR1 is LNHDA and CDR2 SQIVND (reference sequence). V dropped 3 bases and J dropped 7; count of bases not matched to a gene: 13. This CDR3 spans 16 amino acids. CDR3 residues: CASSMSSGGQVVTQYF. CDR3 coding DNA: TGTGCCAGTAGTATGTCCTCGGGAGGGCAAGTTGTGACCCAGTACTTC.

The chain recombines TRBV6-5 with TRBJ2-1; D possibly corresponds to TRBD2 (6 bases). V was trimmed by 5 bases and J by 7 bases, leaving 12 bases between them. This CDR3 is 13 amino acids long. The germline gives CDR1 MNHEY, CDR2 SVGAGI. The CDR3 protein is CASSPRLGNEQFF. The CDR3 DNA sequence: TGTGCCAGCAGTCCAAGACTAGGAAATGAGCAGTTCTTC.

The chain recombines TRBV28 with TRBJ2-3; D uncertain. The CDR3 contains 13 residues. Germline assignment: CDR1 MDHEN and CDR2 SYDVKM. Trimming stripped 6 bases from V and 0 bases from J, with 7 bases between. DNA for the CDR3: TGTGCCAGCAGCGGAGCTAGCACAGATACGCAGTATTTT. Amino acids: CASSGASTDTQYF.

The rearrangement uses TRBV11-3 and TRBJ2-7; TRBD1 is a possible D gene (6 bases). Germline CDR1 and CDR2: SGHNT and YENEEA. Trimming took 1 base from V and 4 from J, leaving 17 bases between them. The CDR3 contains 16 residues. The CDR3 protein is CASSLAGQRSGYEQYF. For the CDR3, the DNA is TGTGCCAGCAGCTTAGCAGGACAGCGATCCGGGTACGAGCAGTACTTC.

A word on this clone: At the DNA level, this CDR3 is encoded by other sequences in the same sample as well. The chain couples TRBV19 to TRBJ2-1, with D perhaps TRBD1 (5 bases). CDR1 is LNHDA, CDR2 SQIVND, per germline (reference sequence). There are 13 residues in the CDR3. V was clipped by 4 bases and J by 6 bases, with 10 bases between them. This CDR3 reads CASSTSGRNEQFF. The CDR3 DNA reads as TGTGCCAGTAGTACTTCAGGGCGCAATGAGCAGTTCTTC. The whole variable domain, remainder taken from reference TRBV19 and TRBJ2-1, is DGGITQSPKYLFRKEGQNVTLSCEQNLNHDAMYWYRQDPGQGLRLIYYSQIVNDFQKGDIAEGYSVSREKKESFPLTVTSAQKNPTAFYLCASSTSGRNEQFFGPGTRLTVL.

V usage is TRBV6-4 and J usage is TRBJ2-7, with D maybe TRBD2 (6 bases). CDR1 is MRHNA, CDR2 SNTAGT, per germline. CDR3 length: 15 amino acids. Trimming shortened V by 0 bases and J by 6 bases, and 15 bases separated the two germline ends. The CDR3 here is CASSDSMGGTSEQYF. The CDR3 DNA follows: TGTGCCAGCAGTGACTCTATGGGGGGTACGAGCGAGCAGTACTTC.

The rearrangement links TRBV6-5 to TRBJ1-6; D unresolved. Germline CDR1 and CDR2: MNHEY and SVGAGI. This CDR3 has 12 residues. V lost 7 bases, J lost 8 bases, and 9 bases lay in between. The CDR3 bases are TGTGCCAGCACCTTGTCGGATTCACCCCTCCACTTT. It codes for CASTLSDSPLHF.

The rearrangement uses TRBV2 and TRBJ2-3; D is possibly TRBD1 (6 bases). With 8 bases removed from V and 7 bases from J, the gap between germline ends came to 19 bases. Germline values: CDR1 SNHLY, CDR2 FYNNEI. CDR3 length: 14 amino acids. The CDR3 region is CASDWDKGAHTQYF. The CDR3 coding sequence is TGTGCCAGCGATTGGGACAAGGGCGCTCATACGCAGTATTTT.

This chain links TRBV19 with TRBJ2-5, with 9 bases matching TRBD1. Unmatched junction bases numbered 3, after V lost 5 bases and J lost 5 bases. The CDR3 extends over 13 amino acids. Per germline, CDR1 LNHDA and CDR2 SQIVND (reference sequence). For the CDR3, the DNA is TGTGCCAGTAGTCAAGGACAGGGGGAGACCCAGTACTTC. Translated: CASSQGQGETQYF. The whole variable domain, remainder taken from reference TRBV19 and TRBJ2-5, is DGGITQSPKYLFRKEGQNVTLSCEQNLNHDAMYWYRQDPGQGLRLIYYSQIVNDFQKGDIAEGYSVSREKKESFPLTVTSAQKNPTAFYLCASSQGQGETQYFGPGTRLLVL.

This clone came up a few times. The rearrangement links TRBV4-3 to TRBJ1-2; D unresolved. Germline-derived CDR1 and CDR2 are LGHNA and YSLEER. CDR3 length equals 15 residues. Between the trimmed V and J ends, which lost 3 bases and 4 bases, there was a span of 15 bases. For the CDR3, the DNA is TGCGCCAGCAGCCAGAACGACCGGGATAGCTATGGCTACACCTTC. Its protein product is CASSQNDRDSYGYTF.

The genes are TRBV19 and TRBJ2-7, with a tentative D call TRBD2 (6 bases). Trimming removed 11 bases from V and 2 bases from J, with 19 bases in between. This CDR3 has 14 residues. Germline loops: CDR1 LNHDA, CDR2 SQIVND (reference sequence). The CDR3: CASGRPGGPYEQYF. The CDR3 coding sequence is TGTGCCTCAGGGAGGCCAGGTGGGCCCTACGAGCAGTACTTC. The entire variable domain, with the rest obtained from reference TRBV19 and TRBJ2-7, is as follows: DGGITQSPKYLFRKEGQNVTLSCEQNLNHDAMYWYRQDPGQGLRLIYYSQIVNDFQKGDIAEGYSVSREKKESFPLTVTSAQKNPTAFYLCASGRPGGPYEQYFGPGTRLTVT.

The gene calls are TRBV6-2 or TRBV6-3 and TRBJ2-5, with a tentative D call TRBD1 (6 bases). The CDR3 extends over 15 amino acids. From germline, CDR1 is MNHEY and CDR2 SVGEGT. The V gene lost 0 bases and the J gene lost 6 bases, with 14 bases spanning the gap. The CDR3 region has the DNA TGTGCCAGCAGTTACTCGAAGGGGGATACGCAGACCCAGTACTTC. Amino acid sequence: CASSYSKGDTQTQYF.

The rearrangement joins TRBV19 to TRBJ1-1; TRBD1 agrees at 7 bases. Germline V gene lookup returns CDR1 LNHDA and CDR2 SQIVND (reference sequence). This CDR3 contains 14 residues. The V gene end was trimmed by 6 bases and the J gene end by 5 bases; junction bases not matched to a gene: 9. In DNA, the CDR3 is TGTGCCAGTAGGATACAGGGGAGGGGTACTGAAGCTTTCTTT. Its protein is CASRIQGRGTEAFF.

The chain has TRBV5-5 and TRBJ1-2; 8 bases fit TRBD1. CDR1 and CDR2 (germline): SGHKS, YYEKEE (reference sequence). The CDR3 is 16 amino acids. The V gene end was trimmed by 4 bases and the J gene end by 6 bases; junction bases not matched to a gene: 14. DNA for the CDR3: TGTGCCAGCAGCACTACGACAGGGGAGATATTTGATGGCTACACCTTC. The encoded protein is CASSTTTGEIFDGYTF.

The chain links TRBV19 to TRBJ1-2; D ambiguous. V lost 3 bases, J lost 2 bases, and 7 bases lay in between. This CDR3 contains 13 residues. The germline V gene has CDR1 LNHDA and CDR2 SQIVND (reference sequence). DNA for the CDR3: TGTGCCAGTAGTATGGCCAGAAACTATGGCTACACCTTC. Translation: CASSMARNYGYTF.

The rearrangement joins TRBV4-3 to TRBJ2-3; D is perhaps TRBD2 (5 bases). Trimming removed 1 base at V and 1 base at J, with 12 bases between. The germline gives CDR1 LGHNA, CDR2 YSLEER. The CDR3 is 16 amino acids. Here the CDR3 reads CASSQGGTRGTDTQYF. CDR3 in DNA: TGCGCCAGCAGCCAAGGAGGTACTAGAGGCACAGATACGCAGTATTTT.

The chain carries TRBV12-3 or TRBV12-4 and TRBJ1-1, with 8 bases fitting TRBD1. This CDR3 comprises 13 residues. Trimming removed 5 bases from V and 4 bases from J; junction bases left unmatched: 3. This CDR3 reads CASSLGQGTEAFF. The CDR3 DNA reads as TGTGCCAGCAGTCTTGGACAGGGCACTGAAGCTTTCTTT.

The chain carries TRBV18 and TRBJ1-1; 8 bases agree with TRBD1. V gave up 0 bases and J gave up 0 bases; unmatched junction bases: 3. In germline, CDR1 is KGHSH, CDR2 LQKENI. This CDR3 region has 16 residues. CDR3 region: CASSPPKTGVNTEAFF. CDR3 in DNA: TGTGCCAGCTCACCACCAAAGACAGGGGTGAACACTGAAGCTTTCTTT.

J is TRBJ1-2 and V is TRBV29-1; 8 nucleotides align to TRBD1. The CDR3 totals 13 residues. With 7 bases clipped from V and 3 bases from J, the junction kept 7 bases outside the gene matches. Germline-derived CDR1 and CDR2 are SQVTM and ANQGSEA. CDR3 region: CSGGQEDDYGYTF. The CDR3 coding sequence is TGCAGCGGGGGACAGGAAGATGACTATGGCTACACCTTC.

The sample holds a few counts of this clone. The chain couples TRBV6-1 to TRBJ2-7; 8 bases are shared with TRBD2. The CDR3 spans 18 residues. With 4 bases clipped from V and 0 bases from J, the junction kept 14 bases outside the gene matches. CDR1 is MNHNS, CDR2 SASEGT, per germline. The CDR3 nucleotides are TGTGCCAGCAGTGGAAGGGCCAGCGGGAGCGCCCGCTCCTACGAGCAGTACTTC. Protein: CASSGRASGSARSYEQYF.

This chain uses TRBV7-2 with TRBJ2-7, with 9 positions matching TRBD2. This CDR3 is built from 15 residues. Germline V CDR1 and CDR2: SGHTA, FQGNSA. J gave up 0 bases and V 5 bases, and 5 bases lay outside the gene matches. CDR3 in amino acids: CASSILAGRSYEQYF. CDR3 DNA sequence: TGTGCCAGCAGCATCCTAGCGGGACGCTCCTACGAGCAGTACTTC.

This rearrangement joins TRBV20-1 to TRBJ2-3; 9 bases line up with TRBD2. The V gene end was trimmed by 3 bases and the J gene end by 4 bases; junction bases not matched to a gene: 11. This CDR3 region has 16 residues. Germline V gene lookup returns CDR1 DFQATT and CDR2 SNEGSKA (reference sequence). CDR3 loop: CSASSLRGLASDTQYF. The CDR3, as DNA: TGCAGTGCTAGTTCCCTCCGGGGACTAGCATCAGATACGCAGTATTTT.

The CDR3 sequence: CSVRTSGTDTQYF. The CDR3 DNA is TGCAGCGTCCGGACTAGCGGCACAGATACGCAGTATTTT. The chain carries TRBV29-1 and TRBJ2-3, with 9 bases fitting TRBD2. CDR1 and CDR2 from the germline V gene are SQVTM and ANQGSEA. CDR3 length: 13 residues. Germline trimming cut 6 bases from V and 1 base from J; bases unmatched to any gene: 2.

The CDR3 coding sequence is TGTGCCAGTAGTCCCCGACAGGGGATTGAAGCTTTCTTT. Its protein is CASSPRQGIEAFF. The chain links TRBV19 to TRBJ1-1; TRBD1 matches 8 bases. V was clipped by 5 bases and J by 7 bases; unmatched bases: 6. Germline V lookup: CDR1 LNHDA, CDR2 SQIVND (reference sequence). This CDR3 spans 13 amino acids.

This clone was observed once. The rearrangement links TRBV25-1 to TRBJ1-1; possibly TRBD1 for D (5 bases). Trimming pared 4 bases from V and 1 base from J, leaving 10 bases between. Germline assignment: CDR1 MGHDK and CDR2 SYGVNS. The CDR3 has 14 amino acids. The CDR3 DNA reads as TGTGCCAGCAGTGGCTATAGGGGGAACACTGAAGCTTTCTTT. This sequence encodes CASSGYRGNTEAFF.